Shown below are 16 T cell receptor beta chains from a single sample sequenced in a study of blood T cell repertoires in COVID-19. Libraries were prepared by immunoSEQ multiplex PCR; TCRdb keeps only in-frame clonotypes and omits some of them. The sample carries approximately 230,000 clones, 82% recorded once. The sequencing input was peripheral blood. All receptors derive from an elderly woman with active or convalescent COVID-19.

V usage is TRBV5-1 and J usage is TRBJ1-1, with 8 bases matching TRBD1. The CDR3 is 13 amino acids. V lost 5 bases, J lost 14 bases, and 14 bases stayed unmatched. CDR1 and CDR2 (germline): SGHRS, YFSETQ. CDR3 in amino acids: CASSSGQEPGYFF. CDR3 DNA sequence: TGCGCCAGCAGTTCGGGACAGGAGCCCGGGTACTTCTTT.

The chain joins TRBV4-1 to TRBJ2-1, with 11 bases fitting TRBD2. The CDR3 is 19 residues long. From germline, CDR1 is MGHRA and CDR2 YSYEKL. J was trimmed by 1 base and V by 4 bases; bases with no gene match: 12. CDR3 loop: CASSLSGPSGGLSYNEQFF. For the CDR3, the DNA is TGCGCCAGCAGCCTTAGTGGTCCTAGCGGGGGGCTATCCTACAATGAGCAGTTCTTC.

This clone occurred once. Its ends do not fully match the called genes, so a read error is possible. The V and J genes are TRBV5-1 and TRBJ2-5; 9 nucleotides align to TRBD1. Germline values: CDR1 SGHRS, CDR2 YFSETQ. The length of the CDR3 is 12 residues. DNA for the CDR3: TGCGCCAGCAGCTTGACGCCGGGACAGGGAAACTTC. It translates to CASSLTPGQGNF.

The chain carries TRBV12-3 or TRBV12-4 and TRBJ1-3, with D unresolved. The CDR3 loop spans 12 amino acids. Between the trimmed V and J ends, which lost 3 bases and 4 bases, there was a span of 4 bases. In DNA, the CDR3 is TGTGCCAGCAGTTTTAGCGGAAACACCATATATTTT. Translating gives CASSFSGNTIYF.

The chain is built from TRBV10-3 and TRBJ1-6, with D unresolved. V was pared by 3 bases and J by 7 bases, with 13 bases between. The CDR3 extends over 15 amino acids. Germline V CDR1 and CDR2: ENHRY, SYGVKD. In nucleotides, the CDR3 is TGTGCCATCAGTGATAGTTCCGGGAACAATTCACCCCTCCACTTT. Protein product: CAISDSSGNNSPLHF.

This chain connects TRBV28 to TRBJ1-2; 8 bases line up with TRBD1. V was pared by 6 bases and J by 4 bases, with 10 bases of the junction left unmatched. This CDR3 comprises 15 residues. CDR1 is MDHEN and CDR2 is SYDVKM in the germline V gene. The CDR3: CASSPGGNYIYGYTF. CDR3 bases: TGTGCCAGCAGCCCAGGGGGCAATTACATCTATGGCTACACCTTC.

The chain combines TRBV9 with TRBJ2-2, with a weak D call TRBD1 (6 bases). The germline CDR1 and CDR2 sequences are SGDLS and YYNGEE. The CDR3 is 16 residues long. V was cut by 2 bases and J by 1 base, with 12 bases left in between. CDR3 bases: TGTGCCAGCAGCGTTGGGGGCAGTTTGAACACCGGGGAGCTGTTTTTT. It yields the protein CASSVGGSLNTGELFF.

The chain combines TRBV5-6 with TRBJ1-2; TRBD1 aligns across 9 bases. V dropped 5 bases and J dropped 7; count of bases not matched to a gene: 3. Germline V gives CDR1 SGHDT, CDR2 YYEEEE. The CDR3 is 12 residues long. CDR3 nucleotide sequence: TGTGCCAGCAGTCGACAGGGGGTTGGCTACACCTTC. It translates to CASSRQGVGYTF.

The J gene is TRBJ1-2, the V gene TRBV6-5; possible D gene TRBD1, 5 bases. V lost 5 bases and J 2 bases, leaving 9 bases between the germline ends. CDR1 MNHEY and CDR2 SVGAGI come from the germline V gene. The CDR3 totals 13 residues. The CDR3 sequence: CASSSGGNYGYTF. In DNA, the CDR3 is TGTGCCAGCAGTAGCGGGGGGAACTATGGCTACACCTTC.

This chain uses TRBV5-1 with TRBJ2-3, with 12 positions matching TRBD2. The CDR3 is 15 amino acids. The junction had 7 bases not matched to a gene; V was cut back by 7 bases and J by 4 bases. CDR1 is SGHRS and CDR2 is YFSETQ in the germline V gene. The CDR3 loop is CASGASGGGADTQYF. The CDR3 DNA reads as TGCGCCAGCGGAGCTAGCGGGGGGGGAGCAGATACGCAGTATTTT.

V usage is TRBV2 and J usage is TRBJ1-1; TRBD1 agrees at 7 bases. In germline, CDR1 is SNHLY, CDR2 FYNNEI. After removal of 1 base from V and 12 bases from J, the junction contained 14 bases not matched to a gene. This CDR3 region has 15 residues. DNA for the CDR3: TGTGCCAGCAGTGAAGGGTTTGGTTCGACAGGGAGGACTTTCTTT. This translates into CASSEGFGSTGRTFF.

On this clone: Other DNA sequences in the same sample also yield this CDR3. The rearrangement uses TRBV7-9 and TRBJ2-7; TRBD1 is a possible D gene (5 bases). Trimming stripped 1 base from V and 6 bases from J, with 10 bases between. The length of the CDR3 is 13 residues. CDR1 is SEHNR and CDR2 is FQNEAQ in the germline V gene (reference sequence). The CDR3: CASSLGQGGEQYF. DNA for the CDR3: TGTGCCAGCAGCTTAGGGCAGGGCGGCGAGCAGTACTTC.

The chain links TRBV29-1 to TRBJ2-6; 8 positions match TRBD1. Germline V gene lookup returns CDR1 SQVTM and CDR2 ANQGSEA. The CDR3 has 17 amino acids. V dropped 3 bases and J dropped 0; count of bases not matched to a gene: 7. The DNA of the CDR3 is TGCAGCGTTGACGGGACAGGTTATTTCTCTGGGGCCAACGTCCTGACTTTC. Encoded protein: CSVDGTGYFSGANVLTF.

The CDR3 here is CASSQDRASGVMTGQFF. The CDR3 bases are TGTGCCAGCAGCCAAGATCGTGCTAGCGGGGTAATGACCGGGCAGTTCTTC. The chain combines TRBV4-2 with TRBJ2-1, with 9 bases lining up with TRBD2. There are 17 residues in the CDR3. The V gene's germline CDR1 is LGHNA and CDR2 YNFKEQ. V trimming: 0 bases; J trimming: 12 bases; junction bases outside the gene matches: 15.

The chain carries TRBV9 and TRBJ1-1; 7 bases are a match to TRBD1. V was pared by 3 bases and J by 6 bases, with 2 bases of the junction left unmatched. CDR3 length: 12 amino acids. Germline CDR1 reads SGDLS; CDR2 reads YYNGEE. The CDR3 DNA is TGTGCCAGCAGCGCAGGGGGTTCTGAAGCTTTCTTT. Amino acids: CASSAGGSEAFF.

J is TRBJ2-7 and V is TRBV28; TRBD1 matches at 7 bases. The CDR3 contains 15 residues. The germline V gene encodes CDR1 MDHEN and CDR2 SYDVKM. J lost 2 bases, V lost 4 bases, and 8 bases had no gene match. The CDR3 DNA reads as TGTGCCAGCAGTTCCTCCGACAGGGTCACCTACGAGCAGTACTTC. It specifies CASSSSDRVTYEQYF.